This T cell receptor beta chain was retrieved from a study of CD8 T cells in ankylosing spondylitis (dated by TCRdb to about 2017). About the study as a whole: To find TCR variants linked to disease, the study profiled T cell receptor beta repertoires in ankylosing spondylitis patients and healthy donors. In total, the full study cohort was made up of about 99 healthy donors and some 26 ankylosing spondylitis patients. Peripheral blood was sampled, and synovial fluid was also collected from ankylosing spondylitis patients. Here is what the overall study found, with its caveats: A CD8+ phenotype was shown by the disease-linked clones, which were found at relatively low frequencies in peripheral blood. According to the report, matched synovial fluid samples from ankylosing spondylitis patients were significantly enriched for the disease-linked clones. Some TCR beta motif variants had previously been reported in synovial fluid and blood of reactive arthritis patients, which suggested common disease-initiation mechanisms. Blood from ankylosing spondylitis patients appeared to be characterized by a TCR beta motif composed of 7 to 9 highly homologous amino acid variants.

As for this clonotype: Its antigen is not yet known. Per-base qualities were not stored, and no clone one base away is much larger.

The data were produced on an Illumina HiSeq 2500. TCR beta libraries were prepared by quantitative 5'-RACE with molecular barcodes. Turning to the authors' computational methods: A new computational method based on a probabilistic model of VDJ rearrangement was used to identify disease-linked TCR variants. TCRdb reprocessing: public reads trimmed at Q25 with fastp, clones called with MiXCR, in-frame beta chains kept. CDR3 protein duplicates are merged, each entry listing the most common genes and DNA. TCRdb, not the original authors, processed these V and J calls. The sample table lists 750,000 to 850,000 distinct CDR3 sequences, 10% to 15% of them with a count of one. The ten largest clones add up to just over 0.5% of the sample. Clipping removes 2 bases from V and 6 bases from J, with 6 as the unmatched junction base count. The CDR3, from cysteine to phenylalanine, totals 14 residues. Only the CDR3 portion is preserved as DNA: 42 bases, with reading frame beginning at the first base. CDR1 and CDR2 were assigned from the germline V gene as MGHRA and YSYEKL.

The clonotype was recovered from a male donor with ankylosing spondylitis. Sequenced: blood, either unsorted or a sorted T cell fraction (not recorded which). The receptor chain draws on TRBV4-1 and TRBJ1-2; 7 of the junction bases match TRBD1. The CDR3 protein: CASSQNRGYDGYTF. The nucleotide sequence is TGCGCCAGCAGCCAAAACAGGGGCTATGATGGCTACACCTTC.